These T cell receptor beta chains were read from a single sample in a study of shared clonotypes between healthy human individuals. Using immunoSEQ multiplex PCR, the repertoire was profiled, and TCRdb retains in-frame clones only, with some absent. The top ten hold about 1.5% of the sample, which has about 960,000 clones, roughly 72% seen once. Sequencing was performed on memory CD4+ T cells sorted from blood. These receptors originate from a man between 18 and 35 years old in good health. The CDR3 runs from the conserved cysteine through the conserved F or W.

V	J	CDR3
TRBV28	TRBJ2-7	CASSPGGPSTYEQYF
TRBV7-9	TRBJ2-5	CASSLTAAEETQYF
TRBV7-6	TRBJ2-1	CASSVRDRGLNEQFF
TRBV9	TRBJ2-2	CASSVEIGGPGELFF
TRBV27	TRBJ1-5	CASSSGDGYNQPQHF
TRBV28	TRBJ1-2	CASSPQGVSRNYGYTF
TRBV7-2	TRBJ2-7	CASSSNLGSYEQYF
TRBV30	TRBJ1-2	CAWTQNSHRNDGYTF
TRBV10-3	TRBJ2-2	CATEPTGSNTGELFF
TRBV9	TRBJ2-7	CASSPRDTTYEQYF
TRBV29-1	TRBJ2-1	CSVEIRRQDNEQFF
TRBV7-9	TRBJ2-1	CASSQQGAGNEQFF
TRBV18	TRBJ1-2	CASSPASGGGYTF
TRBV2	TRBJ2-7	CASSVQGVYEQYF
TRBV30	TRBJ1-5	CASAGGDNQPQHF
TRBV10-3	TRBJ2-5	CAISAGQQETQYF
TRBV9	TRBJ2-3	CASSVVDVSSTDTQYF
TRBV29-1	TRBJ2-7	CSVKPGQGIEQYF
TRBV2	TRBJ1-1	CASTTGHTNTEAFF
TRBV6-1	TRBJ1-1	CASSEEDRGTEAFF
TRBV11-2	TRBJ2-3	CASSPEAGYVTDTQYF
TRBV7-2	TRBJ2-1	CASSLGSGRLNEQFF
TRBV12-5	TRBJ1-2	CASGFAGVDYGYTF
TRBV9	TRBJ2-6	CASGKTGGFLSGANVLTF
TRBV6-1	TRBJ2-7	CASSEGAGGTYEQYF
TRBV12-5	TRBJ1-5	CASGLVLGGKQPQHF
TRBV12-5	TRBJ2-3	CASGLQKGGDTQYF
TRBV6-5	TRBJ2-7	CASSLAGAYEQYF
TRBV7-2	TRBJ2-1	CASSWGQLAIGEQFF
TRBV9	TRBJ1-2	CASTALDKGDGYTF
TRBV28	TRBJ2-6	CASTAGSAGANVLTF
TRBV9	TRBJ1-1	CASSNLQMNTEAFF
TRBV5-1	TRBJ2-4	CASSLVGVDIQYF
TRBV19	TRBJ1-1	CASSIHGELNTEAFF
TRBV5-4	TRBJ1-5	CASSLGGSNQPQHF
TRBV29-1	TRBJ1-3	CSAGQGSGNTIYF
TRBV7-2	TRBJ2-3	CASSLVPYRDSDTQYF
TRBV21-1	TRBJ2-1	CASSKDWAGEANEQFF
TRBV4-3	TRBJ2-3	CASSQEPQTASTDTQYF
TRBV6-1	TRBJ2-2	CASLPQGGGTGELFF
TRBV5-1	TRBJ2-2	CASSAGGNTGELFF
TRBV5-1	TRBJ2-1	CASSLAQASGPLYNEQFF
TRBV19	TRBJ2-7	CASSVDRGYPRGEQYF
TRBV7-9	TRBJ2-1	CASSSDRANYNEQFF
TRBV2	TRBJ2-3	CASAYTDTQYF
TRBV19	TRBJ2-1	CASSLQGSRSYNEQFF
TRBV27	TRBJ1-2	CASGFGGQGFYGYTF
TRBV10-3	TRBJ1-1	CAISESRQGAGTEAFF